These 11 T cell receptor beta chains were sequenced from one sample in a study of blood T cell repertoires in COVID-19. Libraries were prepared by immunoSEQ multiplex PCR; TCRdb keeps only in-frame clonotypes and omits some of them. The table shows approximately 290,000 clones, with around 87% occurring only once. The sequenced sample consisted of peripheral blood. These receptors were obtained from a man between 18 and 29 years old with active or convalescent COVID-19.

The CDR3 DNA is TGTGCCAGCAGTCAAGCGGGCGGGGAGCTGTTTTTT. It translates to CASSQAGGELFF. This rearrangement joins TRBV12-3 or TRBV12-4 to TRBJ2-2, with a tentative D call TRBD2 (6 bases). V lost 5 bases, J lost 7 bases, and 8 bases lay in between. The CDR3 has 12 residues.

The rearrangement uses TRBV24-1 and TRBJ2-3; 7 bases map to TRBD2. This CDR3 comprises 16 residues. Germline V gene sequence: CDR1 KGHDR, CDR2 SFDVKD. Trimming took 2 bases from V and 0 from J; bases not matched to a gene: 4. The CDR3 nucleotides read TGTGCCACCAGTGATTCTCGGGGGGTCAGCACAGATACGCAGTATTTT. Translating gives CATSDSRGVSTDTQYF.

The chain employs TRBV4-1 and TRBJ1-4, with D possibly TRBD1 on 6 matching bases. V was cut by 3 bases and J by 5 bases, with 16 bases left in between. The germline V gene encodes CDR1 MGHRA and CDR2 YSYEKL. This CDR3 spans 16 amino acids. This CDR3 is CASSQMDSLINEKLFF. The DNA of the CDR3 is TGCGCCAGCAGCCAGATGGACAGTCTTATAAATGAAAAACTGTTTTTT.

This chain joins TRBV28 and TRBJ1-1, with no clear D. Trimming removed 3 bases from V and 1 base from J, with 15 bases in between. CDR3 length equals 16 residues. The germline V gene has CDR1 MDHEN and CDR2 SYDVKM. The DNA for the CDR3 is TGTGCCAGCAGTTTGGTCCTGTGGGGAGGGAACACTGAAGCTTTCTTT. Its protein is CASSLVLWGGNTEAFF.

The rearrangement joins TRBV5-1 to TRBJ2-3; D is perhaps TRBD2 (6 bases). CDR1 is SGHRS, CDR2 YFSETQ, per germline. CDR3 size: 14 residues. Trimming took 1 base from V and 2 from J, leaving 8 bases between them. DNA for the CDR3: TGCGCCAGCAGCTTGAGGACTAACACAGATACGCAGTATTTT. As protein: CASSLRTNTDTQYF. Full variable domain (outside the CDR3, taken from reference TRBV5-1 and TRBJ2-3): KAGVTQTPRYLIKTRGQQVTLSCSPISGHRSVSWYQQTPGQGLQFLFEYFSETQRNKGNFPGRFSGRQFSNSRSEMNVSTLELGDSALYLCASSLRTNTDTQYFGPGTRLTVL.

V gene TRBV4-3 combines with J gene TRBJ2-3; D may be TRBD1 (6 bases). Germline CDR1 reads LGHNA; CDR2 reads YSLEER. The CDR3 spans 17 residues. Between the trimmed V and J ends, which lost 0 bases and 5 bases, there was a span of 18 bases. CDR3 amino acids: CASSQDRINRVRDTQYF. CDR3 sequence (DNA): TGCGCCAGCAGCCAAGATCGGATAAACAGGGTACGAGATACGCAGTATTTT.

The V gene is TRBV5-4, the J gene TRBJ2-3; the D gene is possibly TRBD2 (5 bases). Germline CDR1 is SGHNT and CDR2 is YYREEE (reference sequence). This CDR3 comprises 14 residues. The germline V and J ends were trimmed by 3 bases and 2 bases, with 10 bases remaining between them. The CDR3 reads CASSSKRDTDTQYF. CDR3 sequence (DNA): TGTGCCAGCAGCTCTAAACGGGACACAGATACGCAGTATTTT.

This sequence joins TRBV19 and TRBJ2-7, with 7 positions matching TRBD1. After removal of 4 bases from V and 5 bases from J, the junction contained 5 bases not matched to a gene. This CDR3 has 13 amino acids. Germline V gene sequence: CDR1 LNHDA, CDR2 SQIVND (reference sequence). Written as DNA, the CDR3 is TGTGCCAGTAGTACGGGACAGTCCCACGAGCAGTACTTC. It is translated as CASSTGQSHEQYF.

V usage is TRBV6-5 and J usage is TRBJ1-1; 7 nucleotides line up with TRBD1. Unmatched junction bases numbered 7, after V lost 6 bases and J lost 3 bases. The CDR3 sequence is 14 residues long. Germline CDR1 reads MNHEY; CDR2 reads SVGAGI. The CDR3 region has the DNA TGTGCCAGCAGGTCCCGACAGGGATACACTGAAGCTTTCTTT. Translating it yields CASRSRQGYTEAFF.

This chain uses TRBV11-2 with TRBJ2-7, with D hard to call. The germline gives CDR1 SGHAT, CDR2 FQNNGV. The V end lost 5 bases, the J end lost 5 bases, and 10 bases lay between the germline ends. The CDR3 spans 12 residues. This CDR3 is CASSPSEDEQYF. In DNA form, the CDR3 reads TGTGCCAGCAGCCCCTCAGAGGACGAGCAGTACTTC.

The V call is TRBV6-4, the J call TRBJ2-3, with 7 bases aligning to TRBD1. V lost 3 bases, J lost 2 bases, and 5 bases stayed unmatched. In germline, CDR1 is MRHNA, CDR2 SNTAGT. The CDR3 is 15 residues long. CDR3 coding DNA: TGTGCCAGCAGTGAAACTACAGGGGACACAGATACGCAGTATTTT. As protein: CASSETTGDTDTQYF.